This is a list of T cell receptor beta chains from one sample in a study of shared clonotypes between healthy human individuals. Repertoires were generated with immunoSEQ multiplex PCR, while TCRdb's copy carries only in-frame clones and drops some. Of about 2 million clones in the sample, just under 95% are singletons; the top ten hold 1.1%. The sequencing input was naive CD8+ T cells sorted from blood. The receptors stem from a man aged 18 to 29 in good health. CDR3s include the opening cysteine and the closing phenylalanine or tryptophan. The D gene is left open where the match is weak. The size entry is marked missing in some rows and otherwise reads once, few, many or a size class.

v_gene: TRBV5-4; abundance: NA; j_gene: TRBJ1-1; d_gene: NA; CDR3aa: CASSPGWGAYTEAFF; CDR3nt: TGTGCCAGCAGCCCGGGTTGGGGGGCGTACACTGAAGCTTTCTTT
v_gene: TRBV4-1; abundance: NA; j_gene: TRBJ1-2; d_gene: NA; CDR3aa: CASGTGSMDYTF; CDR3nt: TGCGCCAGCGGGACCGGGAGCATGGACTACACCTTC
v_gene: TRBV5-4; abundance: NA; j_gene: TRBJ2-7; d_gene: TRBD1; CDR3aa: CASSLEPGTGGYYEQYF; CDR3nt: TGTGCCAGCAGCTTGGAACCCGGGACAGGGGGTTACTACGAGCAGTACTTC
v_gene: TRBV10-3; abundance: NA; j_gene: TRBJ2-1; d_gene: NA; CDR3aa: CAISDITARAVNNEQFF; CDR3nt: TGTGCCATCAGTGATATAACTGCCCGGGCAGTAAACAATGAGCAGTTCTTC
v_gene: TRBV13; abundance: once; j_gene: TRBJ2-1; d_gene: NA; CDR3aa: CASSLVLAHNEQFF; CDR3nt: TGTGCCAGCAGCTTAGTACTAGCCCACAATGAGCAGTTCTTC
v_gene: TRBV6-6; abundance: NA; j_gene: TRBJ2-2; d_gene: NA; CDR3aa: CASRAPGELFF; CDR3nt: TGTGCCAGCAGGGCGCCCGGGGAGCTGTTTTTT
v_gene: TRBV18; abundance: NA; j_gene: TRBJ1-1; d_gene: NA; CDR3aa: CASSDSGARAEAFF; CDR3nt: TGTGCCAGCTCAGACTCCGGGGCGCGGGCTGAAGCTTTCTTT
v_gene: TRBV6-1; abundance: once; j_gene: TRBJ2-7; d_gene: TRBD2; CDR3aa: CASLGAGEGEQYF; CDR3nt: TGTGCCAGCCTGGGAGCGGGAGAGGGGGAGCAGTACTTC
v_gene: TRBV15; abundance: NA; j_gene: TRBJ2-1; d_gene: TRBD2; CDR3aa: CATSIGTSGILEQFF; CDR3nt: TGTGCCACCAGCATAGGGACTAGCGGGATTTTGGAGCAGTTCTTC
v_gene: TRBV10-3; abundance: NA; j_gene: TRBJ2-7; d_gene: TRBD2; CDR3aa: CAINGEGVSYEQYF; CDR3nt: TGTGCCATCAATGGGGAGGGAGTCTCCTACGAGCAGTACTTC
v_gene: TRBV28; abundance: NA; j_gene: TRBJ2-7; d_gene: NA; CDR3aa: CASSFGSGYTYEQYF; CDR3nt: TGTGCCAGCAGTTTCGGGTCAGGTTATACCTACGAGCAGTACTTC
v_gene: TRBV5-4; abundance: NA; j_gene: TRBJ2-5; d_gene: NA; CDR3aa: CASSPGPPGAQYF; CDR3nt: TGTGCCAGCAGCCCGGGACCACCTGGGGCCCAGTACTTC
v_gene: TRBV11-2; abundance: NA; j_gene: TRBJ2-7; d_gene: TRBD1; CDR3aa: CASSYRGQATYEQYF; CDR3nt: TGTGCCAGCAGCTACCGGGGACAGGCCACCTACGAGCAGTACTTC
v_gene: TRBV6-1; abundance: once; j_gene: TRBJ1-1; d_gene: NA; CDR3aa: CASAPGGSWVEAFF; CDR3nt: TGTGCCAGCGCCCCTGGAGGGTCGTGGGTTGAAGCTTTCTTT
v_gene: TRBV6-1; abundance: NA; j_gene: TRBJ2-7; d_gene: TRBD2; CDR3aa: CASKDLAGARNEQYF; CDR3nt: TGTGCCAGCAAAGACCTAGCGGGAGCTAGAAACGAGCAGTACTTC
v_gene: TRBV5-6; abundance: NA; j_gene: TRBJ1-2; d_gene: NA; CDR3aa: CASSSTGEVGYTF; CDR3nt: TGTGCCAGCAGCTCCACGGGGGAGGTTGGCTACACCTTC
v_gene: TRBV10-3; abundance: few; j_gene: TRBJ1-5; d_gene: TRBD1; CDR3aa: CAISQGAEQPQHF; CDR3nt: TGTGCCATCAGCCAGGGGGCGGAACAGCCCCAGCATTTT
v_gene: TRBV6-5; abundance: NA; j_gene: TRBJ2-1; d_gene: NA; CDR3aa: CASSYSKTGYNEQFF; CDR3nt: TGTGCCAGCAGTTACTCGAAGACAGGCTACAATGAGCAGTTCTTC
v_gene: TRBV4-3; abundance: NA; j_gene: TRBJ2-1; d_gene: TRBD2; CDR3aa: CASSQDSGLAGIYEQFF; CDR3nt: TGCGCCAGCAGCCAAGATTCGGGTCTAGCGGGTATTTATGAGCAGTTCTTC
v_gene: TRBV13; abundance: NA; j_gene: TRBJ1-6; d_gene: TRBD1; CDR3aa: CASSFGTNRGTGSPLHF; CDR3nt: TGTGCCAGCAGCTTCGGCACTAACAGGGGAACGGGTTCACCCCTCCACTTT
v_gene: TRBV5-4; abundance: NA; j_gene: TRBJ2-3; d_gene: TRBD1; CDR3aa: CASSLDREMADTQYF; CDR3nt: TGTGCCAGCAGCTTAGACAGGGAAATGGCAGATACGCAGTATTTT
v_gene: TRBV2; abundance: NA; j_gene: TRBJ1-1; d_gene: NA; CDR3aa: CASGGQLNTEAFF; CDR3nt: TGTGCCAGCGGAGGACAGCTCAACACTGAAGCTTTCTTT
v_gene: TRBV4-1; abundance: NA; j_gene: TRBJ1-2; d_gene: NA; CDR3aa: CASSQVGGSSYGYTF; CDR3nt: TGCGCCAGCAGCCAAGTTGGTGGATCTAGCTATGGCTACACCTTC
v_gene: TRBV27; abundance: NA; j_gene: TRBJ1-2; d_gene: NA; CDR3aa: CASRFTGDYGYTF; CDR3nt: TGTGCCAGCAGGTTCACAGGAGACTATGGCTACACCTTC
v_gene: TRBV25-1; abundance: NA; j_gene: TRBJ2-3; d_gene: NA; CDR3aa: CASGSTDTQYF; CDR3nt: TGTGCCAGCGGATCCACAGATACGCAGTATTTT